These 16 T cell receptor beta chains were sequenced from one sample in a study of T cell changes during pregnancy in multiple sclerosis. Assay used: immunoSEQ multiplex PCR; TCRdb lists only in-frame clones, some missing. The sample has more than 30,000 clones, around 90% seen once. Sequencing was performed on CD4+ T cells from peripheral blood mononuclear cells, taken before pregnancy. The receptor source for this set is a female donor with multiple sclerosis, enrolled in a pregnancy study.

This clone was detected once. The chain links TRBV5-1 to TRBJ2-7, with 7 bases aligning to TRBD1. This CDR3 is built from 14 residues. CDR1 and CDR2 from the germline V gene are SGHRS and YFSETQ. Trimming removed 1 base from V and 1 base from J; junction bases left unmatched: 2. Written as DNA, the CDR3 is TGCGCCAGCAGCTTGCAGGGGGAGTCCTACGAGCAGTACTTC. Amino acids: CASSLQGESYEQYF.

This clone was observed a single time. V gene TRBV11-2 combines with J gene TRBJ1-2; unclear D gene. From germline, CDR1 is SGHAT and CDR2 FQNNGV. The CDR3 is made up of 17 amino acids. V lost 3 bases and J 0 bases, leaving 17 bases between the germline ends. CDR3 DNA: TGTGCCAGCAGCTTCGCCCCGATCGGTCCCGCTAACTATGGCTACACCTTC. It translates to CASSFAPIGPANYGYTF. The full variable domain, in which reference TRBV11-2 and TRBJ1-2 provide the parts outside the CDR3, is EAGVAQSPRYKIIEKRQSVAFWCNPISGHATLYWYQQILGQGPKLLIQFQNNGVVDDSQLPKDRFSAERLKGVDSTLKIQPAKLEDSAVYLCASSFAPIGPANYGYTFGSGTRLTVV.

V usage is TRBV5-1 and J usage is TRBJ1-4; D gene uncertain. Germline-derived CDR1 and CDR2 are SGHRS and YFSETQ. Trimming took off 4 bases at V and 8 bases at J, with 18 bases between the two ends. CDR3 length equals 15 residues. The CDR3 coding sequence is TGCGCCAGCAGCCTGTCGTCTAGGCTCGGGGAAAAACTGTTTTTT. Protein product: CASSLSSRLGEKLFF.

The chain couples TRBV7-2 to TRBJ2-3; perhaps TRBD1 as D (6 bases). The V end was cut by 5 bases, the J end by 4 bases, with 10 bases between. The CDR3 spans 13 residues. Germline V gene sequence: CDR1 SGHTA, CDR2 FQGNSA. The CDR3 is CASSANRADTQYF. CDR3 nucleotide sequence: TGTGCCAGCAGCGCAAACAGGGCAGATACGCAGTATTTT.

V and J are TRBV7-9 and TRBJ2-2; 8 bases are shared with TRBD1. J was trimmed by 7 bases and V by 5 bases; bases with no gene match: 12. The length of the CDR3 is 16 residues. The germline V gene has CDR1 SEHNR and CDR2 FQNEAQ (reference sequence). Written as DNA, the CDR3 is TGTGCCAGCAGCCCCCGAGGACAGGGATTGAGCGGGGAGCTGTTTTTT. Its translation is CASSPRGQGLSGELFF.

This clone has more than one count but fewer than ten. This chain uses TRBV12-5 with TRBJ1-2, with D possibly TRBD1 on 5 matching bases. The CDR3 is 17 residues long. Trimming shortened V by 3 bases and J by 3 bases, and 20 bases separated the two germline ends. The germline CDR1 and CDR2 sequences are LGHNT and FRNRAP. CDR3 sequence (DNA): TGTGCTAGTGGTTTCCATCCGCTCCCGGGGGTATACTATGGCTACACCTTC. Protein sequence: CASGFHPLPGVYYGYTF.

The chain uses TRBV11-3 and TRBJ1-1, with D unclear. CDR1 and CDR2 (germline): SGHNT, YENEEA. The CDR3 sequence is 15 residues long. The V and J ends lost 6 bases and 1 base respectively, with 15 bases between them. CDR3 amino acids: CASSLNGEQNTEAFF. The CDR3 bases are TGTGCCAGCAGTCTAAACGGGGAGCAGAACACTGAAGCTTTCTTT.

The chain employs TRBV4-2 and TRBJ1-3; D unclear. The germline gives CDR1 LGHNA, CDR2 YNFKEQ. The V gene lost 2 bases and the J gene lost 3 bases, with 20 bases spanning the gap. This CDR3 is 18 amino acids long. The DNA for the CDR3 is TGTGCCAGCAGCCAACTCCCCTCGGGCGGGCGGATTGGAAACACCATATATTTT. This sequence encodes CASSQLPSGGRIGNTIYF.

The genes are TRBV7-2 and TRBJ1-2; D gene unclear. From germline, CDR1 is SGHTA and CDR2 FQGNSA. The CDR3 is 14 amino acids. Trimming took 3 bases from V and 0 from J, leaving 8 bases between them. CDR3 bases: TGTGCCAGCAGCTTTCACGGGGCTAACTATGGCTACACCTTC. The encoded protein is CASSFHGANYGYTF. Full variable domain (outside the CDR3, taken from reference TRBV7-2 and TRBJ1-2): GAGVSQSPSNKVTEKGKDVELRCDPISGHTALYWYRQSLGQGLEFLIYFQGNSAPDKSGLPSDRFSAERTGGSVSTLTIQRTQQEDSAVYLCASSFHGANYGYTFGSGTRLTVV.

The J gene is TRBJ1-4, the V gene TRBV11-2, with D perhaps matching TRBD1 (5 bases). Germline CDR1 and CDR2: SGHAT and FQNNGV. V was cut by 7 bases and J by 2 bases, with 8 bases left in between. This CDR3 is 13 amino acids long. CDR3 residues: CASTHRTNEKLFF. In DNA form, the CDR3 reads TGTGCCAGCACCCACAGGACTAATGAAAAACTGTTTTTT. Based on the CDR3 plus reference TRBV11-2 and TRBJ1-4, the full variable domain is EAGVAQSPRYKIIEKRQSVAFWCNPISGHATLYWYQQILGQGPKLLIQFQNNGVVDDSQLPKDRFSAERLKGVDSTLKIQPAKLEDSAVYLCASTHRTNEKLFFGSGTQLSVL.

The V and J genes are TRBV27 and TRBJ2-2; a weak D match, TRBD1 (6 bases). The germline CDR1 and CDR2 sequences are MNHEY and SMNVEV (reference sequence). Trimming shortened V by 5 bases and J by 4 bases, and 11 bases separated the two germline ends. This CDR3 contains 14 residues. CDR3: CASSQRQATGELFF. CDR3 bases: TGTGCCAGCAGTCAACGACAGGCCACCGGGGAGCTGTTTTTT.

This sequence joins TRBV18 and TRBJ2-2; 7 bases are shared with TRBD2. The CDR3 totals 15 residues. Losses at the gene ends were 2 bases for V and 4 bases for J; bases not matched to a gene: 4. Germline CDR1 KGHSH, CDR2 LQKENI. CDR3 sequence reads: CASSPSRGFTGELFF. CDR3 DNA sequence: TGTGCCAGCTCACCATCGCGGGGGTTCACCGGGGAGCTGTTTTTT.

The chain uses TRBV19 and TRBJ1-3; tentative D call: TRBD1 (6 bases). Per germline, CDR1 LNHDA and CDR2 SQIVND (reference sequence). The CDR3 consists of 17 residues. Trimming stripped 5 bases from V and 0 bases from J, with 17 bases between. CDR3 region: CASSVRQDTFSGNTIYF. CDR3 bases: TGTGCCAGTAGTGTCCGACAGGATACCTTCTCTGGAAACACCATATATTTT.

This chain connects TRBV7-9 to TRBJ1-1; 10 bases match TRBD1. The CDR3 sequence is 14 residues long. In germline, CDR1 is SEHNR, CDR2 FQNEAQ (reference sequence). The junction had 8 bases not matched to a gene; V was cut back by 3 bases and J by 10 bases. CDR3 in amino acids: CASSLGRQGARAFF. CDR3 nucleotides: TGTGCCAGCAGCTTGGGGAGACAGGGGGCTAGAGCTTTCTTT.

The chain couples TRBV7-9 to TRBJ1-2; D is possibly TRBD1 (5 bases). Germline CDR1 reads SEHNR; CDR2 reads FQNEAQ (reference sequence). The V gene lost 5 bases and the J gene lost 4 bases, with 20 bases spanning the gap. The CDR3 is made up of 16 amino acids. CDR3 residues: CASSPPGQVLGYGYTF. For the CDR3, the DNA is TGTGCCAGCAGCCCACCAGGGCAGGTGCTTGGCTATGGCTACACCTTC.

The rearrangement joins TRBV7-9 to TRBJ1-2; TRBD1 agrees at 8 bases. The germline V gene encodes CDR1 SEHNR and CDR2 FQNEAQ (reference sequence). The CDR3 is made up of 14 amino acids. V shed 3 bases, J shed 7 bases, and the junction held 7 bases outside the gene matches. The CDR3 region has the DNA TGTGCCAGCAGCTTGGGCAGGGGGCAGTTTGGCTACACCTTC. Translating gives CASSLGRGQFGYTF.